One sample yielded the 5 T cell receptor beta chains listed below, sequenced in a study of T cell responses to AZD1222 COVID-19 vaccine. Method: immunoSEQ multiplex PCR; TCRdb's copy keeps in-frame clones and lacks some. The sample has about 92,000 clones; about nine tenths are singletons. The specimen was peripheral blood, collected on day 0 of AZD1222 vaccination. These receptors were obtained from an adult in good health.

This chain joins TRBV6-2 or TRBV6-3 and TRBJ1-1; D is perhaps TRBD1 (5 bases). V gave up 2 bases and J gave up 3 bases, with 7 bases separating them. Germline CDR1 reads MNHEY; CDR2 reads SVGEGT. The CDR3 is 13 residues long. The CDR3 spells CASSYRGDTEAFF. CDR3 DNA sequence: TGTGCCAGCAGTTACCGGGGGGACACTGAAGCTTTCTTT.

V is TRBV4-3 and J is TRBJ2-5, with 7 positions matching TRBD2. The CDR3 spans 15 residues. The junction had 10 bases not matched to a gene; V was cut back by 4 bases and J by 5 bases. The germline V gene has CDR1 LGHNA and CDR2 YSLEER. The CDR3 nucleotides are TGCGCCAGCAGCCCGGCGTCGGGGGGTGGGGAGACCCAGTACTTC. Amino acids: CASSPASGGGETQYF.

V usage is TRBV6-6 and J usage is TRBJ2-1, with TRBD1 identical over 12 bases. This CDR3 is built from 16 residues. The V gene end was trimmed by 2 bases and the J gene end by 8 bases; junction bases not matched to a gene: 7. Germline-derived CDR1 and CDR2 are MNHNY and SVGAGI (reference sequence). CDR3 sequence reads: CASSYDGTGGHDEQFF. Written as DNA, the CDR3 is TGTGCCAGCAGTTACGATGGGACAGGGGGCCACGATGAGCAGTTCTTC.

This clone showed up just a few times. The genes are TRBV5-1 and TRBJ2-1; tentatively, D is TRBD1 or TRBD2 (5 bases each). The CDR3 consists of 15 residues. Trimming removed 3 bases from V and 4 bases from J, with 14 bases in between. Germline CDR1 reads SGHRS; CDR2 reads YFSETQ. CDR3 in amino acids: CASSSQGSAYNEQFF. The CDR3 bases are TGCGCCAGCAGCTCCCAGGGTAGCGCTTACAATGAGCAGTTCTTC.

The CDR3 DNA sequence: TGTGCCAGCAGCTTAGGGGTCGGGGGATTCTACGAGCAGTACTTC. It specifies CASSLGVGGFYEQYF. The chain links TRBV7-9 to TRBJ2-7; weak D call: TRBD2 (6 bases). The CDR3 totals 15 residues. Germline loops: CDR1 SEHNR, CDR2 FQNEAQ (reference sequence). Trimming shortened V by 1 base and J by 3 bases, and 13 bases separated the two germline ends.